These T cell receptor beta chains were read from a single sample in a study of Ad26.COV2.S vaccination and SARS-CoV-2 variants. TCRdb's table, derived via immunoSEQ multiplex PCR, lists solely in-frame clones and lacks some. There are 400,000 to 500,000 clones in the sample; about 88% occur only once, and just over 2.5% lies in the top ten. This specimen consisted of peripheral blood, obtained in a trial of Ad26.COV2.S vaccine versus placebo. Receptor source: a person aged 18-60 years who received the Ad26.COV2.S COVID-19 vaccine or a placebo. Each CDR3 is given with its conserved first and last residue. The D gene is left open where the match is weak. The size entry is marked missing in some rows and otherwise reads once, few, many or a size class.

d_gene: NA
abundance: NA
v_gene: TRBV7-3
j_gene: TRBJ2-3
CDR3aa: CASSLRFGTSDTQYF
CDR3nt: TGTGCCAGCAGCTTAAGGTTTGGCACCTCAGATACGCAGTATTTT

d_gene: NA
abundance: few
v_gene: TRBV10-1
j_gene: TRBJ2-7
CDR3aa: CATPYEQYF
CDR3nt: TGCGCCACCCCCTACGAGCAGTACTTC

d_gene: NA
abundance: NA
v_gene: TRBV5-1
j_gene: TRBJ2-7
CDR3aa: CASSSEWDYEQYF
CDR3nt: TGCGCCAGCAGCTCCGAGTGGGACTACGAGCAGTACTTC

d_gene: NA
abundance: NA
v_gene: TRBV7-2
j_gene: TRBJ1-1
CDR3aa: CASSLAGGRVGTEAFF
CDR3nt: TGTGCCAGCAGCTTAGCGGGGGGGCGCGTCGGCACTGAAGCTTTCTTT

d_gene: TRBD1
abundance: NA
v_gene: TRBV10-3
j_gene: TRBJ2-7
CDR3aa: CAISVDRGPMPYEQYF
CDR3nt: TGTGCCATCAGTGTAGACAGGGGTCCTATGCCCTACGAGCAGTACTTC

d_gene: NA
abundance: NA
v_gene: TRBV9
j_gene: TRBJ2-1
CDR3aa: CASSVEGSSGRYNEQFF
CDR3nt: TGTGCCAGCAGCGTGGAAGGAAGTTCGGGCAGGTACAATGAGCAGTTCTTC

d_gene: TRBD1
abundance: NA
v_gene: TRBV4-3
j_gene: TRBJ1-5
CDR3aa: CASSQGQGEQPQHF
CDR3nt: TGCGCCAGCAGCCAGGGACAGGGTGAACAGCCCCAGCATTTT

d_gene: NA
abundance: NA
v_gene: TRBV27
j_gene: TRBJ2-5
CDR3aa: CASSLRGGETQYF
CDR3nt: TGTGCCAGCAGTCTCAGGGGAGGGGAGACCCAGTACTTC

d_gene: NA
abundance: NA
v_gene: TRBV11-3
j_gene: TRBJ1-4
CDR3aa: CASSSHRDSNEKLFF
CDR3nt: TGTGCCAGCAGCTCTCACCGGGACTCTAATGAAAAACTGTTTTTT

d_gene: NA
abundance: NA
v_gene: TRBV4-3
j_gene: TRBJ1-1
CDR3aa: CASSHAVRTEAFF
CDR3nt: TGCGCCAGCAGCCACGCCGTTAGGACTGAAGCTTTCTTT

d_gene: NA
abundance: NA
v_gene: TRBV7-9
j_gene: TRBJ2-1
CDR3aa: CASSLAGGQFF
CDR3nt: TGTGCCAGCAGCTTAGCGGGGGGGCAGTTCTTC

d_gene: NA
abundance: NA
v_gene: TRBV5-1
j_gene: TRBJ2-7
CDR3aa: CASSLGGAGLAYEQYF
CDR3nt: TGCGCCAGCAGCTTGGGAGGGGCAGGGTTGGCCTACGAGCAGTACTTC

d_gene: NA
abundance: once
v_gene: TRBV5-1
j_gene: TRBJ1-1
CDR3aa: CASSLGRGAPTEAFF
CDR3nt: TGCGCCAGCAGCTTGGGGCGGGGGGCGCCGACTGAAGCTTTCTTT

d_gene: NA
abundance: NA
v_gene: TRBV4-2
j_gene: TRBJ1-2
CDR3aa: CASSQLEVPVAGEYGYTF
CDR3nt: TGTGCCAGCAGCCAACTGGAGGTGCCAGTAGCAGGGGAGTATGGCTACACCTTC

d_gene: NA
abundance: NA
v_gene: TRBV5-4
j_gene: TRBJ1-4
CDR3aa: CASSWSPGQEKLFF
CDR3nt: TGTGCCAGCAGTTGGAGCCCGGGTCAGGAAAAACTGTTTTTT

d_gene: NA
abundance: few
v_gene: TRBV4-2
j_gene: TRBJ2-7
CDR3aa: CASSQGEGSSYEQYF
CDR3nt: TGTGCCAGCAGCCAAGGAGAGGGTAGCTCCTACGAGCAGTACTTC

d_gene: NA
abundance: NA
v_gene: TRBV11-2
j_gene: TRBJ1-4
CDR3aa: CASTEGEWGEKLFF
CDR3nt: TGTGCCAGCACCGAAGGGGAATGGGGGGAAAAACTGTTTTTT

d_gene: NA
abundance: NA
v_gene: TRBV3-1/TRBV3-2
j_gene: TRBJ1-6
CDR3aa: CASSQTWGDSPLHF
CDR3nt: TGTGCCAGCAGCCAGACCTGGGGTGATTCACCCCTCCACTTT